This T cell receptor (beta chain) was sequenced in a study of human T cells and chemical hapten exposure. Overall study findings and caveats: The number of TCRs over 1 in 1000 frequency stayed unchanged after DPC. Significantly more large CDR3 similarity clusters arose among expanded TCRs than among controls.

MiXCR was run by TCRdb on the RACE reads, yielding one entry per CDR3 protein. This sample has over 65,000 distinct CDR3 sequences, with approximately 10% found just once. This clonotype was observed a handful of times. Its antigen is currently unknown. Stated time point: patch test 2, 6 weeks after DPC sensitization. Specified treatment: therapeutic diphenylcyclopropenone sensitization with weekly scalp DPC. Venepuncture was done earlier than the placement of each patch test. Sequencing used whole blood, obtained in connection with sensitization to the hapten diphenylcyclopropenone (DPC). The TCR comes from a man aged 18-30 years with alopecia areata. Some clones in this sample may be carry-over from other donors' samples.

The DNA for the CDR3 is TGTGCCAGCAGTGAGGCGGGCGAACGAGAGACCCAGTACTTC. Its protein is CASSEAGERETQYF. The rearrangement joins TRBV6-6 to TRBJ2-5, with D tentatively TRBD2 (5 bases). The ends were cut back, 5 bases at V and 4 bases at J, with 14 bases in the middle. The CDR3 totals 14 residues. Germline V CDR1 and CDR2: MNHNY, SVGAGI (reference sequence).